This T cell receptor beta chain was captured by sequencing in a study of CD8 T cells in ankylosing spondylitis. Study-level results: Ankylosing spondylitis blood appeared to be characterized by a TCR beta motif of about 8 highly homologous variants.

This clonotype was detected only a few times. Its antigen is currently unknown. Quantitative 5'-RACE with molecular barcodes produced the TCR beta libraries. TCRdb independently ran MiXCR on the 5' RACE reads; one entry per CDR3 protein. There are around 890,000 distinct CDR3 sequences in the sample; approximately 10% occur only once, and less than 0.65% lies in the top ten. Sequencing was done on a sample of blood, either unsorted or a sorted T cell fraction (not recorded which). This clonotype originated in a male donor with ankylosing spondylitis.

The CDR3, as DNA: TGTGCCAGCAGCCGCTGGACAGGGTTACGTAGCAATCAGCCCCAGCATTTT. Protein: CASSRWTGLRSNQPQHF. This chain links TRBV6-1 with TRBJ1-5; 8 nucleotides line up with TRBD1. The CDR3 runs to 17 residues. V shed 6 bases and J 0 bases; nucleotides not matched to a gene: 10. Germline V gene data show CDR1 as MNHNS and CDR2 as SASEGT.